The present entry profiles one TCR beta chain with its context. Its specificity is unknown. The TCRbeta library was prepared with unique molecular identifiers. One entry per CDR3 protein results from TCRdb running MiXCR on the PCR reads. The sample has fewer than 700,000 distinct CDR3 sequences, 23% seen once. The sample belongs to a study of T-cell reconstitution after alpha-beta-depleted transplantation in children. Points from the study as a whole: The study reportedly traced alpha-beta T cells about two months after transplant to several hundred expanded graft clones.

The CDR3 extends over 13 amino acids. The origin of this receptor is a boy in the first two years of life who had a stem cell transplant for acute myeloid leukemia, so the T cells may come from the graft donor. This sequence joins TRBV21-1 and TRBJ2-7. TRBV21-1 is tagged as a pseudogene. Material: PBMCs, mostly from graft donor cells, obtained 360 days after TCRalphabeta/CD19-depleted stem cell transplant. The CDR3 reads CASTSLGLYEQYF. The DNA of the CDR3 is TGTGCCAGCACCTCGTTGGGACTCTACGAGCAGTACTTC.